Below are 10 T cell receptor beta chains sequenced from a single sample in a study of T cell responses to AZD1222 COVID-19 vaccine. The repertoire was sequenced with immunoSEQ multiplex PCR; TCRdb's copy has only in-frame clones and lacks some. The sample holds 95,000 to 150,000 clones, roughly 90% seen once. The sequencing here drew on peripheral blood, taken on day 0 of AZD1222 vaccination. These receptors were obtained from an adult in good health.

The chain recombines TRBV9 with TRBJ1-3; no definite D call. Germline CDR1 reads SGDLS; CDR2 reads YYNGEE. Trimming stripped 4 bases from V and 4 bases from J, with 3 bases between. The CDR3 length is 11 residues. CDR3 sequence reads: CASSSGNTIYF. In DNA, the CDR3 is TGTGCCAGCAGCTCGGGAAACACCATATATTTT.

This rearrangement joins TRBV30 to TRBJ1-5, with 11 bases fitting TRBD1. V gave up 4 bases and J gave up 6 bases; unmatched junction bases: 23. Germline CDR1 GTSNPN, CDR2 SVGIG (reference sequence). The CDR3 totals 20 residues. The CDR3 spells CAWTDAWSGKPGQGGQPQHF. The CDR3 coding sequence is TGTGCCTGGACTGATGCCTGGAGTGGGAAACCGGGACAGGGGGGTCAGCCCCAGCATTTT.

This clone was counted only a few times. This chain uses TRBV6-5 with TRBJ1-1, with D uncertain. The CDR3 has 15 amino acids. The germline CDR1 and CDR2 sequences are MNHEY and SVGAGI. V was cut by 6 bases and J by 1 base, with 15 bases left in between. This chain's CDR3 is CASRSFRRSNTEAFF. CDR3 nucleotides: TGTGCCAGCAGAAGCTTTCGGCGATCGAACACTGAAGCTTTCTTT.

The rearrangement links TRBV18 to TRBJ1-2; no firm D call. Germline V CDR1 and CDR2: KGHSH, LQKENI. This CDR3 contains 15 residues. V lost 1 base and J 1 base, leaving 10 bases between the germline ends. CDR3 amino acids: CASSPLAQNNYGYTF. The DNA for the CDR3 is TGTGCCAGCTCACCACTGGCACAGAATAACTATGGCTACACCTTC.

The rearrangement links TRBV7-9 to TRBJ2-7; tentative D call: TRBD2 (6 bases). Deletions cut 2 bases from V and 5 bases from J, with 16 bases between. The germline gives CDR1 SEHNR, CDR2 FQNEAQ (reference sequence). The CDR3 contains 15 residues. CDR3 bases: TGTGCCAGCAGCTTATTAGGGACTGCCGTGAACGAGCAGTACTTC. This gives the protein CASSLLGTAVNEQYF. The whole variable domain, remainder taken from reference TRBV7-9 and TRBJ2-7, is DTGVSQNPRHKITKRGQNVTFRCDPISEHNRLYWYRQTLGQGPEFLTYFQNEAQLEKSRLLSDRFSAERPKGSFSTLEIQRTEQGDSAMYLCASSLLGTAVNEQYFGPGTRLTVT.

The chain combines TRBV4-1 with TRBJ2-5; TRBD2 agrees at 8 bases. The CDR3 runs to 17 residues. Looked up from germline, CDR1 is MGHRA and CDR2 is YSYEKL. The V and J ends lost 4 bases and 2 bases, in that order; junction bases with no gene match: 12. The CDR3 nucleotides are TGCGCCAGCAGCCCCGGGAGGGGCAGACGAGGACAAGAGACCCAGTACTTC. Its protein is CASSPGRGRRGQETQYF.

This clone was seen a single time. The chain has TRBV28 and TRBJ1-1; D not certain. V was cut by 5 bases and J by 2 bases, with 18 bases left in between. The CDR3 extends over 16 amino acids. Germline lookup yields CDR1 MDHEN and CDR2 SYDVKM. This CDR3 is CASSPSRLKGNTEAFF. The CDR3 DNA follows: TGTGCCAGCAGTCCTTCAAGACTCAAAGGTAACACTGAAGCTTTCTTT.

The V gene is TRBV7-8, the J gene TRBJ2-3; D may be TRBD1 (6 bases). Trimming left V 5 bases short and J 6 bases short, with 15 bases between. The CDR3 consists of 14 residues. The germline gives CDR1 SGHVS, CDR2 FQNEAQ. The CDR3 is CASSALRQGDTQYF. In DNA, the CDR3 is TGTGCCAGCAGCGCTTTGCGTCAGGGGGATACGCAGTATTTT.

This clone occurred a few times. The chain uses TRBV15 and TRBJ2-7; no reliable D call. Deletions cut 1 base from V and 2 bases from J, with 18 bases between. CDR3 length: 17 residues. From germline, CDR1 is LNHNV and CDR2 YYDKDF (reference sequence). The chain's CDR3 is CATSRGLAAGQAYEQYF. The CDR3 region has the DNA TGTGCCACCAGCAGAGGGTTGGCGGCAGGTCAGGCCTACGAGCAGTACTTC.

The chain recombines TRBV24-1 with TRBJ2-2; TRBD1 agrees at 9 bases. The CDR3 consists of 18 residues. The germline V gene has CDR1 KGHDR and CDR2 SFDVKD. The J segment lost 2 bases and the V segment lost 6 bases, leaving 12 bases of the junction unmatched. In nucleotides, the CDR3 is TGTGCCACCAGTACCCCCGGAGGAACAGGGGGCAACACCGGGGAGCTGTTTTTT. Encoded protein: CATSTPGGTGGNTGELFF.